The 8 T cell receptor beta chains in this list originate from one sample, sequenced in a study of T cells in Graves' hyperthyroidism and ophthalmopathy. TCR beta CDR3 regions were amplified from RNA. During a first-round RT-PCR of the TCR CDR3, the HTBI primer set was used. From the multiplex PCR reads, TCRdb called clonotypes with MiXCR, one entry per CDR3 protein. Here the sample spans about 640,000 distinct CDR3 sequences, 20% being singletons. The sequencing input was blood. The source is a man younger than 40 with Graves' ophthalmopathy.

This rearrangement joins TRBV11-2 to TRBJ2-6; no clear D. The CDR3 is made up of 14 amino acids. V gave up 5 bases and J gave up 4 bases, with 9 bases separating them. CDR1 is SGHAT, CDR2 FQNNGV, per germline. CDR3 sequence reads: CASSLPAGANVLTF. In DNA form, the CDR3 reads TGTGCCAGCAGCCTCCCCGCCGGGGCCAACGTCCTGACTTTC.

The chain recombines TRBV19 with TRBJ2-7; 8 bases are shared with TRBD1. The CDR3 sequence is 17 residues long. Germline V gene lookup returns CDR1 LNHDA and CDR2 SQIVND (reference sequence). V was pared by 4 bases and J by 1 base, with 12 bases of the junction left unmatched. The CDR3 DNA follows: TGTGCCAGTAGTAGGGAATACAGGGGGTCACCTTCCTACGAGCAGTACTTC. Its protein is CASSREYRGSPSYEQYF.

This clonotype turned up a few times. The chain has TRBV7-2 and TRBJ2-1; 9 positions agree with TRBD2. CDR1 is SGHTA and CDR2 is FQGNSA in the germline V gene. With V trimmed by 5 bases and J by 0 bases, 8 bases remained unmatched. The CDR3 runs to 17 residues. This chain's CDR3 is CASSLRTSVNSYNEQFF. CDR3 coding DNA: TGTGCCAGCAGCCTACGGACTAGCGTGAACTCCTACAATGAGCAGTTCTTC.

The chain is built from TRBV7-9 and TRBJ1-2; tentative D call: TRBD1 (5 bases). CDR3 length: 15 amino acids. The ends were cut back, 1 base at V and 2 bases at J, with 11 bases in the middle. Germline loops: CDR1 SEHNR, CDR2 FQNEAQ (reference sequence). CDR3 loop: CASSLGSGENYGYTF. As DNA, the CDR3 is TGTGCCAGCAGCTTAGGATCGGGGGAGAACTATGGCTACACCTTC.

In DNA, the CDR3 is TGTGCCAGCAGCAAAAGGGACAGCCCGGGCTACGAGCAGTACTTC. Translation gives CASSKRDSPGYEQYF. The V and J genes are TRBV9 and TRBJ2-7; 7 nucleotides match TRBD1. The CDR3 length is 15 residues. Looked up from germline, CDR1 is SGDLS and CDR2 is YYNGEE. J lost 3 bases, V lost 4 bases, and 10 bases had no gene match.

V and J are TRBV2 and TRBJ2-1; D is uncertain. The CDR3 runs to 15 residues. Per the germline V gene, CDR1 is SNHLY and CDR2 is FYNNEI. Trimming stripped 6 bases from V and 7 bases from J, with 19 bases between. CDR3 nucleotides: TGTGCCAGCAGGGTGGTGGGAAACTCCCCTAATGAGCAGTTCTTC. Its protein is CASRVVGNSPNEQFF.

This clonotype has just a few counts. The rearrangement joins TRBV10-3 to TRBJ1-5; D perhaps matches TRBD1 (6 bases). V was clipped by 5 bases and J by 6 bases, with 11 bases between them. The CDR3 consists of 13 residues. Germline V gives CDR1 ENHRY, CDR2 SYGVKD. CDR3 residues: CAISKGGAQPQHF. The CDR3 region has the DNA TGTGCCATCAGTAAAGGGGGAGCTCAGCCCCAGCATTTT.

This rearrangement joins TRBV6-1 to TRBJ2-5, with a tentative D call TRBD2 (5 bases). CDR1 and CDR2 (germline): MNHNS, SASEGT. This CDR3 is 15 amino acids long. The V gene lost 4 bases and the J gene lost 1 base, with 13 bases spanning the gap. The CDR3 loop is CASSGWEHFQETQYF. The CDR3 DNA reads TGTGCCAGCAGTGGGTGGGAGCACTTCCAAGAGACCCAGTACTTC.